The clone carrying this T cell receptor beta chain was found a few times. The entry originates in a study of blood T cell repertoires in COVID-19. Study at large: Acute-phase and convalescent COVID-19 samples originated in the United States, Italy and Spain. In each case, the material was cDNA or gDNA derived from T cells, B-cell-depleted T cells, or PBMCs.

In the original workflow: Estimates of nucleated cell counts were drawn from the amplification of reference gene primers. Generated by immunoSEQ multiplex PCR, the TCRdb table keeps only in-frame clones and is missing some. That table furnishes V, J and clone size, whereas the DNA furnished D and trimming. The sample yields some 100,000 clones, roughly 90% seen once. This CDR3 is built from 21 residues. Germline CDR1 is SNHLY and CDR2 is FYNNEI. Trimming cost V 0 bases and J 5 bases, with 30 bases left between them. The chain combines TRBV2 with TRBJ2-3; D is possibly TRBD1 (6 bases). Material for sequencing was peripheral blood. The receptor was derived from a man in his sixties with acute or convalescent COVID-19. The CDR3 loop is CASSEAESTGSPGWDEDTQYF. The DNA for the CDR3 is TGTGCCAGCAGTGAAGCGGAATCGACAGGCTCCCCGGGGTGGGATGAAGATACGCAGTATTTT.